The present TCR beta chain was sequenced within a study of shared clonotypes between healthy human individuals. As for the study in general: Each donor had three CD4 naive, three CD4 memory, two CD8 naive and one CD8 memory plate.

It was at deep level that the assay was run. TCRdb's copy holds only in-frame clones and misses some; the assay was immunoSEQ multiplex PCR. This table holds around 2.1 million clones, approximately 94% found once. Germline V gene lookup returns CDR1 ENHRY and CDR2 SYGVKD. Trimming removed 7 bases from V and 5 bases from J; junction bases left unmatched: 5. The CDR3 totals 13 residues. This clone was seen only once. Sequencing was carried out using naive CD4+ T cells sorted from blood. Noted subset: CD45RA+ positively selected. The chain uses TRBV10-3 and TRBJ1-2; 9 bases match TRBD1. This sequence originates from a man younger than 35 in good health. CDR3 nucleotides: TGTGCCATCACATTCGACAGGGGGTATGGCTACACCTTC. Translated, it gives CAITFDRGYGYTF.